Presented here are 18 T cell receptor beta chains from one specimen sequenced in a study of cytomegalovirus exposure and HLA in healthy donors. 60 Vbeta and 13 Jbeta primers were used in PCR. Data came from immunoSEQ multiplex PCR; TCRdb stores just in-frame clones and leaves some out. The repertoire holds 95,000 to 150,000 clones, with over 50% as singletons. Sequencing was carried out using PBMCs. The receptor set was obtained from a woman between 40 and 55 years old in good health and CMV-seropositive.

The chain employs TRBV5-6 and TRBJ2-1; tentatively, D is TRBD2 (5 bases). CDR3 length: 13 amino acids. The germline V gene encodes CDR1 SGHDT and CDR2 YYEEEE. Trimming removed 4 bases from V and 8 bases from J, with 13 bases in between. CDR3 coding DNA: TGTGCCAGCAGCCAGGACTCCCCTCATGAGCAGTTCTTC. This codes for CASSQDSPHEQFF.

The chain couples TRBV10-1 to TRBJ2-5; perhaps TRBD1 as D (5 bases). Germline V gene sequence: CDR1 WNHNN, CDR2 SYGVQD (reference sequence). CDR3 size: 13 residues. Trimming removed 3 bases from V and 2 bases from J, with 7 bases in between. The CDR3 spells CASSDGQQETQYF. The CDR3 DNA reads TGCGCCAGCAGTGACGGACAACAAGAGACCCAGTACTTC.

V usage is TRBV19 and J usage is TRBJ2-2; TRBD1 might be the D (5 bases). The V and J ends lost 6 bases and 7 bases respectively, with 18 bases between them. Looked up from germline, CDR1 is LNHDA and CDR2 is SQIVND (reference sequence). This CDR3 region has 15 residues. CDR3 sequence (DNA): TGTGCCAGTAGCTTGGGGCAGGGTAGGGGCGGGGAGCTGTTTTTT. It is translated as CASSLGQGRGGELFF.

V gene TRBV5-5 combines with J gene TRBJ2-7; tentative D call: TRBD2 (6 bases). Trimming left V 1 base short and J 3 bases short, with 17 bases between. Germline lookup yields CDR1 SGHKS and CDR2 YYEKEE (reference sequence). The CDR3 has 16 residues. The CDR3 nucleotides read TGTGCCAGCAGCTTGTCAGCCTCGGGAGCCTACTACGAGCAGTACTTC. This gives the protein CASSLSASGAYYEQYF. The variable domain in full, completed from reference TRBV5-5 and TRBJ2-7, reads DAGVTQSPTHLIKTRGQQVTLRCSPISGHKSVSWYQQVLGQGPQFIFQYYEKEERGRGNFPDRFSARQFPNYSSELNVNALLLGDSALYLCASSLSASGAYYEQYFGPGTRLTVT.

This clone has just a few counts. The chain recombines TRBV18 with TRBJ2-3, with D perhaps TRBD1 (6 bases). Trimming removed 3 bases from V and 0 bases from J, with 16 bases in between. Looked up from germline, CDR1 is KGHSH and CDR2 is LQKENI. This CDR3 has 17 residues. CDR3 nucleotides: TGTGCCAGCTCACCCGTATCAGGGGTGGGGAGCACAGATACGCAGTATTTT. Residues: CASSPVSGVGSTDTQYF.

This chain joins TRBV7-9 and TRBJ2-3; 12 bases map to TRBD2. The length of the CDR3 is 15 residues. With V trimmed by 5 bases and J by 5 bases, 5 bases remained unmatched. Germline assignment: CDR1 SEHNR and CDR2 FQNEAQ (reference sequence). DNA of the CDR3: TGTGCCAGCAGCCGACTAGCGGGAGACTTAGATACGCAGTATTTT. This codes for CASSRLAGDLDTQYF.

The genes are TRBV5-6 and TRBJ2-7, with 7 bases identical to TRBD2. The CDR3 contains 14 residues. With V trimmed by 0 bases and J by 2 bases, 2 bases remained unmatched. The germline V gene has CDR1 SGHDT and CDR2 YYEEEE. The CDR3 protein is CASSLGDYTYEQYF. The CDR3 nucleotides are TGTGCCAGCAGCTTGGGGGACTACACCTACGAGCAGTACTTC.

In this sample, this clone turned up a few times. Other DNA sequences in this sample translate to the same CDR3. The V call is TRBV14, the J call TRBJ1-1; the D is unclear. Germline CDR1 is SGHDN and CDR2 is FVKESK. This CDR3 comprises 14 residues. V dropped 0 bases and J dropped 1 base, with 6 bases sitting between them. The DNA for the CDR3 is TGTGCCAGCAGCCAAGATTTATCGAACACTGAAGCTTTCTTT. The encoded protein is CASSQDLSNTEAFF.

For this clone: At one end, the junction sequence differs from germline, possibly due to a read error. The gene calls are TRBV7-7 and TRBJ2-7; 7 nucleotides match TRBD1. This CDR3 region has 16 residues. Germline CDR1 is SSHAT and CDR2 is FNYEAQ (reference sequence). The CDR3, as DNA: TGTGCTAGCAGCTTAGCCACCGGGACAGACTCCTACGAGCAGTACTTC. Amino acids: CASSLATGTDSYEQYF.

The V and J genes are TRBV6-5 and TRBJ2-3; TRBD2 matches at 9 bases. The CDR3 spans 15 residues. CDR1 and CDR2 from the germline V gene are MNHEY and SVGAGI. V lost 2 bases and J lost 6; bases outside the gene matches: 6. CDR3: CASSYGAGGPDTQYF. CDR3 DNA: TGTGCCAGCAGTTACGGTGCGGGGGGGCCGGATACGCAGTATTTT.

The CDR3, as DNA: TGTGCCAGTACCCCCGGGACAGGGGACACTGAAGCTTTCTTT. This sequence encodes CASTPGTGDTEAFF. J is TRBJ1-1 and V is TRBV19; TRBD1 agrees at 10 bases. CDR3 length equals 14 residues. Germline lookup yields CDR1 LNHDA and CDR2 SQIVND (reference sequence). With 7 bases clipped from V and 3 bases from J, the junction kept 5 bases outside the gene matches.

The rearrangement uses TRBV2 and TRBJ1-5; D might be TRBD1 (5 bases). The CDR3 has 14 amino acids. Trimming shortened V by 6 bases and J by 7 bases, and 16 bases separated the two germline ends. Germline V lookup: CDR1 SNHLY, CDR2 FYNNEI. Written as DNA, the CDR3 is TGTGCCAGCAGATCCCCAGGGAAGCAGCAGCCCCAGCATTTT. It codes for CASRSPGKQQPQHF.

This chain links TRBV7-9 with TRBJ1-6, with a possible D match to TRBD1 (6 bases). CDR3 size: 17 residues. Deletions cut 4 bases from V and 6 bases from J, with 19 bases between. The germline V gene encodes CDR1 SEHNR and CDR2 FQNEAQ (reference sequence). CDR3 region: CASSYGVGGASNSPLHF. The CDR3 nucleotides are TGTGCCAGCAGCTATGGGGTCGGGGGGGCAAGTAATTCACCCCTCCACTTT.

The chain recombines TRBV5-1 with TRBJ2-7; tentatively, D is TRBD2 (8 bases). CDR1 is SGHRS and CDR2 is YFSETQ in the germline V gene. The CDR3 length is 15 residues. V was shortened by 4 bases and J by 5 bases, with 19 bases between the two germline ends. For the CDR3, the DNA is TGCGCCAGCAGCGCGGGGGGAGGGGGCCCCAACGAGCAGTACTTC. Amino acid sequence: CASSAGGGGPNEQYF.

This sequence joins TRBV6-5 and TRBJ2-7; TRBD2 is a possible D gene (6 bases). The germline CDR1 and CDR2 sequences are MNHEY and SVGAGI. The CDR3 covers 16 residues. V shed 0 bases and J shed 0 bases, with 12 bases lying between them. CDR3 DNA sequence: TGTGCCAGCAGTTACTCGGCAGGAGGGAGCTCCTACGAGCAGTACTTC. Its protein is CASSYSAGGSSYEQYF.

The V and J genes are TRBV28 and TRBJ2-5, with 9 nucleotides matching TRBD2. V was clipped by 7 bases and J by 4 bases; unmatched bases: 10. Germline loops: CDR1 MDHEN, CDR2 SYDVKM. The CDR3 totals 15 residues. This CDR3 reads CASNPPAGGRETQYF. Written as DNA, the CDR3 is TGTGCCAGCAATCCCCCAGCGGGAGGCAGAGAGACCCAGTACTTC.

J is TRBJ2-1 and V is TRBV19; D might be TRBD1 (5 bases). The CDR3 has 11 residues. V lost 8 bases, J lost 10 bases, and 12 bases lay in between. The V gene's germline CDR1 is LNHDA and CDR2 SQIVND (reference sequence). CDR3 region: CASSTAREQFF. CDR3 nucleotides: TGTGCCAGTTCGACAGCCAGGGAGCAGTTCTTC.

This clone was found a few times. The V and J genes are TRBV7-9 and TRBJ2-7; 12 bases are a match to TRBD2. This CDR3 is built from 16 residues. Looked up from germline, CDR1 is SEHNR and CDR2 is FQNEAQ (reference sequence). V gave up 5 bases and J gave up 1 base; unmatched junction bases: 6. CDR3 bases: TGTGCCAGCAGCCCAACTAGCGGGGGGAAATCCTACGAGCAGTACTTC. Its translation is CASSPTSGGKSYEQYF.